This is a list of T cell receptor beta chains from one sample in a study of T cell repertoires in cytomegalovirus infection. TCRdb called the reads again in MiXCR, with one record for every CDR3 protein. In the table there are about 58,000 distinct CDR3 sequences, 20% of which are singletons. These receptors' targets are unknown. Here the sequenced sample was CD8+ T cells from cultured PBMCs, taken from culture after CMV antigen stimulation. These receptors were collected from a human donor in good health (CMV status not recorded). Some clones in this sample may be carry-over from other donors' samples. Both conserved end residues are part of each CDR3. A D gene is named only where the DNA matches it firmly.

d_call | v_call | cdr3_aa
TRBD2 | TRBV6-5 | CASTGGGTSTDTQYF
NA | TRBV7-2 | CASSHNHGEEAFF
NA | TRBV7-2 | CASSLGTGELFF
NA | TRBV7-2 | CASSDEGSGHTDTQYF
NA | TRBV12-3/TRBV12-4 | CASSFVMYEQYF
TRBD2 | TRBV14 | CASSHTGRVNEQFF
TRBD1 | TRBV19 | CASKLETGHNEQFF
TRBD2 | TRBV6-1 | CASSPLPTGGAYNEQFF
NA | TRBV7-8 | CASSLGGGNEKLFF
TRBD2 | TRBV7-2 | CASSLLLGLGREGYQETQYF
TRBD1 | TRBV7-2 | CASSPGRGRLGELFF
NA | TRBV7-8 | CASSSRGGFDEELFF
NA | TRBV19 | CASSPKANYGYTF
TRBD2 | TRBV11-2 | CASSFSGGTSSYNEQFF
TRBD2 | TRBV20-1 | CSARGLAGGGDEQFF
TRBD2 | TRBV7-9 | CASSWRISGGDTGELFF
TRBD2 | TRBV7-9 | CASSSSELAGGPTDTQYF
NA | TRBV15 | CATSREIGREQYF
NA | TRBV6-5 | CASSYTGESPEAFF
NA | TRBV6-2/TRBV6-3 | CDSSPPVDRTYGYTF
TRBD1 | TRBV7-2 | CASSLQGEAGELFF
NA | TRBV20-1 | CSARGGLRAYEQYF
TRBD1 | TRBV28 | CASSLLSPGQGRAFF
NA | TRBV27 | CASSLGSAPGELFF
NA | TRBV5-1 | CASNRGNNEQFF
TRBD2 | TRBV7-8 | CASSLGTSGSPLEQYF
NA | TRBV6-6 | CASSYSRPVSEAFF
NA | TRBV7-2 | CASSPNIIYEQYF
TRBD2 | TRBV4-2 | CASSQAGGSNTGELFF
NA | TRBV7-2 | CASSLDPPLDTEAFF
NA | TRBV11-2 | CASSLPGPRQFF
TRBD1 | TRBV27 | CASSCIGQGKSMPNF
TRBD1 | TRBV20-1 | CSARDIGTGSHEQYF
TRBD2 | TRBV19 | CASRPGLAARRESNEQFF
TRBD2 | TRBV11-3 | CASSAGGERGASKTQYF
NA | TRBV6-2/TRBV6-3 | CASSYNPGSLYEQYF
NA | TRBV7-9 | CASSPRGGHTEAFF
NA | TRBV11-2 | CASSFWSGMQETQYF
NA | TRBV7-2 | CASSLLAGGEKLFF
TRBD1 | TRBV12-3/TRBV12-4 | CASRETGPNSPLHF
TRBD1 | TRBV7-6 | CASSSRDRGDSPLHF
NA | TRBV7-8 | CASSTESSYNEQFF
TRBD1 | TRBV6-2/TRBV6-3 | CASTQMGQGFNQPQHF
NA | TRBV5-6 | CASSLGRHTEAFF
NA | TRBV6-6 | CASSYFAGRETQYF
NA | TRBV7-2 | CGSSLGRGETQYF
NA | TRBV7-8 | CASRRTLAPNEQFF
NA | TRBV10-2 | CASSRARRTGNEQFF
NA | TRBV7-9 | CASSLSWDKGYEQYF
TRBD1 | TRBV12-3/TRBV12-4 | CASRTGTATEAFF
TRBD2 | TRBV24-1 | CATSDRTSGANNEQFF